Only a few counts were recorded for the clone carrying this T cell receptor (beta chain). The antigen is undetermined. TCRdb ran MiXCR on the 5' RACE reads and lists one entry per CDR3 protein. The repertoire holds 15,000 to 20,000 distinct CDR3 sequences, with around 6.9% as singletons. The germline gives CDR1 SGHTA, CDR2 FQGTGA. The junction had 2 bases not matched to a gene; V was cut back by 5 bases and J by 1 base. The CDR3 runs to 16 residues. This entry is derived from a study of spatial heterogeneity in lung cancer. Study findings and constraints: About 7.7% of tumor T cells for alpha chains and about 13% for beta chains were estimated to be covered. Within tumors, counts of expanded alpha and beta TCRs tracked tumor mutation counts.

The time point here: sample taken at primary tumor resection. No cells were sorted before sequencing. The whole RNA sequenced was extracted from tumor, nontumor lung or frozen PBMC. This sequence joins TRBV7-3 and TRBJ2-4; 13 nucleotides match TRBD2. This clonotype originated in a male donor with early-stage non-small cell lung cancer. The sequencing here drew on lung tumor tissue, taken at surgery. The CDR3 sequence is CASSQTSGGAKNIQYF. For the CDR3, the DNA is TGTGCCAGCAGCCAGACTAGCGGGGGGGCCAAAAACATTCAGTACTTC.